Below, 12 T cell receptor beta chains from the same sample are listed, as sequenced in a study of vaccination and CD4 T cells after COVID-19. Treatment noted: 10-day PBMC culture with coronavirus spike peptide pools or control peptides (ViraFEST assay). No cognate antigen is known for these TCRs. The assay that was used to sequence DNA from cultured CD4+ T cells was the Oncomine TCR Beta short-read assay. TCRdb used MiXCR to reprocess the PCR reads, holding one entry per CDR3 protein. The sample holds more than 7,500 distinct CDR3 sequences; roughly half are singletons and the top ten take roughly 18%. The sequencing sample was made of CD4+ T cells from blood, cultured in vitro. All receptors come from a human donor who had recovered from COVID-19.

The J gene is TRBJ2-1, the V gene TRBV20-1, with D tentatively TRBD2 (6 bases). The CDR3 is 13 amino acids. V was clipped by 6 bases and J by 4 bases, with 13 bases between them. Germline CDR1 reads DFQATT; CDR2 reads SNEGSKA (reference sequence). This CDR3 is CSAAGLGYNEQFF. CDR3 sequence (DNA): TGCAGTGCAGCGGGCCTCGGTTACAATGAGCAGTTCTTC.

The chain carries TRBV5-4 and TRBJ1-5, with no clear D. The V and J ends lost 5 bases and 3 bases respectively, with 15 bases between them. CDR1 and CDR2 (germline): SGHNT, YYREEE (reference sequence). The CDR3 is made up of 15 amino acids. CDR3 sequence reads: CASSYGGGFNQPQHF. CDR3 in DNA: TGTGCCAGCAGTTATGGTGGTGGGTTCAATCAGCCCCAGCATTTT.

Note on this clonotype: Sequence at one end of the junction differs from germline and may be a read error. The chain uses TRBV7-2 and TRBJ2-2; D assignment may be TRBD1 or TRBD2 (6 bases each). Germline V gives CDR1 SGHTA, CDR2 FQGNSA. The CDR3 runs 15 residues. CDR3 residues: CASSLQGRLAGEPFF. CDR3 sequence (DNA): TGTGCCAGCAGCTTACAGGGGAGGTTGGCCGGGGAGCCGTTTTTT.

By share of the sample, this clonotype is medium-sized. This chain uses TRBV28 with TRBJ2-2, with D unclear. The CDR3 consists of 15 residues. V lost 5 bases and J lost 8, with 18 bases in between. Germline V gives CDR1 MDHEN, CDR2 SYDVKM. The CDR3 region has the DNA TGTGCCAGCAGTCGCGCTACCTCAGACGAGGGGGAGCTGTTTTTT. Translation: CASSRATSDEGELFF.

This chain joins TRBV7-8 and TRBJ2-1; 9 nucleotides agree with TRBD2. V was clipped by 4 bases and J by 2 bases; unmatched bases: 9. The CDR3 loop spans 17 amino acids. CDR1 is SGHVS, CDR2 FQNEAQ, per germline. CDR3 nucleotides: TGTGCCAGCAGCTCCACCCGAAGCGGGGGGCCCTACAATGAGCAGTTCTTC. Amino acids: CASSSTRSGGPYNEQFF.

In this sample, this clonotype turned up a few times. The chain carries TRBV6-5 and TRBJ1-1, with D tentatively TRBD1 (5 bases). Trimming stripped 4 bases from V and 6 bases from J, with 9 bases between. The germline V gene has CDR1 MNHEY and CDR2 SVGAGI. The CDR3 runs to 12 residues. CDR3: CASSLRGAEAFF. In nucleotides, the CDR3 is TGTGCCAGCAGTTTAAGGGGCGCTGAAGCTTTCTTT.

Only a few counts were recorded for this clonotype. The J gene is TRBJ1-3, the V gene TRBV7-9; the D is unclear. This CDR3 has 15 residues. Germline CDR1 SEHNR, CDR2 FQNEAQ (reference sequence). The ends were cut back, 5 bases at V and 0 bases at J, with 11 bases in the middle. CDR3 nucleotide sequence: TGTGCCAGCAGCACCGACGGCCGCTCTGGAAACACCATATATTTT. This sequence encodes CASSTDGRSGNTIYF.

This rearrangement joins TRBV11-3 to TRBJ2-3; D not certain. V lost 3 bases and J 5 bases, leaving 12 bases between the germline ends. This CDR3 spans 14 amino acids. The V gene's germline CDR1 is SGHNT and CDR2 YENEEA. This chain's CDR3 is CASSLQRLGDTQYF. CDR3 in DNA: TGTGCCAGCAGCTTGCAACGGTTAGGAGATACGCAGTATTTT.

V is TRBV4-3 and J is TRBJ2-7, with TRBD2 as a possible D gene (6 bases). Germline lookup yields CDR1 LGHNA and CDR2 YSLEER. This CDR3 is 15 amino acids long. The V and J ends lost 4 bases and 3 bases respectively, with 16 bases between them. This chain's CDR3 is CASSRMVRGGYEQYF. In DNA form, the CDR3 reads TGCGCCAGCAGCCGGATGGTGCGGGGTGGCTACGAGCAGTACTTC.

This clonotype turned up a few times. The V call is TRBV7-9, the J call TRBJ1-5, with 8 bases identical to TRBD1. The V gene's germline CDR1 is SEHNR and CDR2 FQNEAQ (reference sequence). The V segment lost 4 bases and the J segment 9 bases; nucleotides outside the gene matches: 8. The CDR3 spans 14 residues. The CDR3 protein is CASSSRTGKGPQHF. The CDR3 DNA sequence: TGTGCCAGCAGCTCGCGGACAGGGAAGGGGCCCCAGCATTTT.

This rearrangement joins TRBV5-1 to TRBJ2-3; tentative D call: TRBD2 (6 bases). V was pared by 4 bases and J by 2 bases, with 14 bases between. This CDR3 is 15 amino acids long. Germline lookup yields CDR1 SGHRS and CDR2 YFSETQ. DNA of the CDR3: TGCGCCAGCAGCGAGGGAGGTAGGACCACAGATACGCAGTATTTT. Translation: CASSEGGRTTDTQYF.

J is TRBJ2-3 and V is TRBV11-3; D is perhaps TRBD1 (5 bases). The V gene's germline CDR1 is SGHNT and CDR2 YENEEA. V was shortened by 4 bases and J by 4 bases, with 9 bases between the two germline ends. The CDR3 loop spans 13 amino acids. The CDR3 loop is CASSSGRADTQYF. The CDR3 DNA reads TGTGCCAGCAGCTCAGGGCGCGCAGATACGCAGTATTTT.